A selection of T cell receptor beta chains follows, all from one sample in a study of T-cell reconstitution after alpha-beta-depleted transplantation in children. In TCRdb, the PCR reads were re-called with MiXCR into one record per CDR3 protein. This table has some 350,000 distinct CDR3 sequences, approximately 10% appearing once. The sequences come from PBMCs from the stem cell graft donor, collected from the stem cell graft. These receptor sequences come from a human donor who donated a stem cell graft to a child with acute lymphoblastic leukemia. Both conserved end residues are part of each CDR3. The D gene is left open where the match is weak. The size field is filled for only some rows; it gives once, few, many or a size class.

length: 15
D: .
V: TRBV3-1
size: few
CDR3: CASSRPGVPQSEQFF

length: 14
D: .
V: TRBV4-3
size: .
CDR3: CASSSGEGGNEQFF

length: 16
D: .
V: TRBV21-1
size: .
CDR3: CASSNLLAGVSNEQFF

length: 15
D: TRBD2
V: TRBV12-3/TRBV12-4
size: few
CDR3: CASSFRGLAGDEQYF

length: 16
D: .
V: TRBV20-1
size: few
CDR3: CCARDASRSGANVLTF

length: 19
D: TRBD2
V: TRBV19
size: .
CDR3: CASSTRHLLAGGPSYEQYF

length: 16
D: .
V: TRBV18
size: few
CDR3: CASSPQVSSLDTEAFF

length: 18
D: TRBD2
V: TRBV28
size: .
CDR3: CASSFVRREPTRGNEQFF

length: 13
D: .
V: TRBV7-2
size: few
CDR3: CASSLGSRYEQYF

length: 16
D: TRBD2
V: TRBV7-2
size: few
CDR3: CASSPPGGDSYNEQFF

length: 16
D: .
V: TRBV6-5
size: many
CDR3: CASSYTAAPNTGELFF

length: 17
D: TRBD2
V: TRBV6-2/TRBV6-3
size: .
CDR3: CASSSGLAGSTWEAQYF

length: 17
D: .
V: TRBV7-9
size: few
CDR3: CASSSDAGTPSGNEQFF

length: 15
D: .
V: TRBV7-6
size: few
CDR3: CASSLEGRANQPQHF

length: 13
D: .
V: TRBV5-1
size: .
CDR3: CASRTATNEKLFF

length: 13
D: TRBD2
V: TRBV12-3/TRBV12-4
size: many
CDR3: CASSLVGLEIQYF

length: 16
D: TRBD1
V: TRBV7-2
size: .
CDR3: CASSPRAGGENYGYTF

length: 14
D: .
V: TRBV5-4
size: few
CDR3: CASSGGPKDQPQHF

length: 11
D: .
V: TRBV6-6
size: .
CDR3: CASSETGELFF

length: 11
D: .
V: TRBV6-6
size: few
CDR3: CASKATETQYF

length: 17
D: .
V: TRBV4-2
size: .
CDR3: CASSQDQGDSGANVLTF

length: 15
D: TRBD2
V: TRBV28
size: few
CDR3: CASSSGVAGAETQYF

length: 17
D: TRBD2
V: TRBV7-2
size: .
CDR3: CASSVRGTSGSSYEQYF

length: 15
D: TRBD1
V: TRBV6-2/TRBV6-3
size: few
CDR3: CASSLQGMNYNEQFF

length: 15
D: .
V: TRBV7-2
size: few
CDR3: CASSLGGISTDTQYF

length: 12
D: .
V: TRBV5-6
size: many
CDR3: CASSLGVNEQFF

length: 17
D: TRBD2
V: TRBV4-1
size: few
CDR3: CASSPAPTSGRAREQFF

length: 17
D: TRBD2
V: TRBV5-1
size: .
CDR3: CASSLDGGGRADNEQFF

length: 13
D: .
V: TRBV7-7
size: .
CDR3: CASSLAPGNTIYF

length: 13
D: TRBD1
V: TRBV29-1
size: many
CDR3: CSVTDRGGYEQYF

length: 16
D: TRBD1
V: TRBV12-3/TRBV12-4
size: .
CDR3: CASTSDRVGMNTEAFF

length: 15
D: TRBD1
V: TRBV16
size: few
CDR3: CASSQSGTGIYEQYF

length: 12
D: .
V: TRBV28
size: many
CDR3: CASSSSPGRSVF

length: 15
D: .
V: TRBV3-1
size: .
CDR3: CGSSQDQNSGNTIYF

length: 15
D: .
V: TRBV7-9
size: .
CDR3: CASSPGYQSNQPQHF

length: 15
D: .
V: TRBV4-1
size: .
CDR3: CASSQVRAVSYEQYF

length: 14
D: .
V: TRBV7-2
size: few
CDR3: CASSLDYGTNTQYF

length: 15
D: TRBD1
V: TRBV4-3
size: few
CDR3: CASTEAGGNTGELFF

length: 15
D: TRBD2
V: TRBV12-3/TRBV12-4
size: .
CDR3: CASSLLTSDYNEQFF

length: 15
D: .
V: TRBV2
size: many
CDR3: CASSEGRVPSNEQFF

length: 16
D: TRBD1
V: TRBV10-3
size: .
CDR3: CAISEDKYRGSYEQYF

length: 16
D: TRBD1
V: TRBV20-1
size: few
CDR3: CSARNGRGFRTDTQYF

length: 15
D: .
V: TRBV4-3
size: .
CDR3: CASSQDPRGSQPQHF

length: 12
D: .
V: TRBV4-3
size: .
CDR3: CASSQLGDIQYF

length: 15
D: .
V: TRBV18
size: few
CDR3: CASSPNGRGQEKLFF

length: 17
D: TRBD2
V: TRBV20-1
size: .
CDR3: CCAEGGQTSGAEDTQYF

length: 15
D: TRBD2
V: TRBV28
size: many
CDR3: CASSSRTSQGNIQYF

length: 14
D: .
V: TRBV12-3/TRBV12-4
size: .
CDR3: CASSSTDSGNTIYF